A single sample is the source of the 10 T cell receptor beta chains below, sequenced in a study of blood T cell repertoires in COVID-19. Clones were sequenced by immunoSEQ multiplex PCR, and TCRdb holds only the in-frame ones, with some missing. Of roughly 200,000 clones in the sample, approximately 83% are singletons; the top ten hold roughly 9.8%. The sample was peripheral blood. The receptors stem from a human donor with active or convalescent COVID-19. The donor label of this sample is uncertain.

The chain has TRBV4-1 and TRBJ2-4; no firm D call. Germline values: CDR1 MGHRA, CDR2 YSYEKL. Trimming cost V 3 bases and J 3 bases, with 27 bases left between them. This CDR3 has 20 residues. This chain's CDR3 is CASSQNAEVSTERGKNIQYF. CDR3 in DNA: TGCGCCAGCAGCCAGAACGCTGAGGTTAGCACCGAACGAGGCAAAAACATTCAGTACTTC.

The chain couples TRBV11-2 to TRBJ2-7, with TRBD1 matching over 9 bases. CDR1 SGHAT and CDR2 FQNNGV come from the germline V gene. Trimming cost V 5 bases and J 5 bases; bases outside gene matches: 7. The CDR3 loop spans 14 amino acids. CDR3 bases: TGTGCCAGCAGCCCGTCCCGGGACAGGGACGAGCAGTACTTC. As protein: CASSPSRDRDEQYF. The whole variable domain, remainder taken from reference TRBV11-2 and TRBJ2-7, is EAGVAQSPRYKIIEKRQSVAFWCNPISGHATLYWYQQILGQGPKLLIQFQNNGVVDDSQLPKDRFSAERLKGVDSTLKIQPAKLEDSAVYLCASSPSRDRDEQYFGPGTRLTVT.

The rearrangement uses TRBV2 and TRBJ2-1; 8 bases line up with TRBD2. Germline assignment: CDR1 SNHLY and CDR2 FYNNEI. The junction had 9 bases not matched to a gene; V was cut back by 5 bases and J by 6 bases. This CDR3 contains 15 residues. The CDR3 spells CASSKRPGTSNEQFF. In nucleotides, the CDR3 is TGTGCCAGCAGTAAACGCCCCGGGACTAGCAATGAGCAGTTCTTC. The whole variable domain, filled in from reference TRBV2 and TRBJ2-1, reads EPEVTQTPSHQVTQMGQEVILRCVPISNHLYFYWYRQILGQKVEFLVSFYNNEISEKSEIFDDQFSVERPDGSNFTLKIRSTKLEDSAMYFCASSKRPGTSNEQFFGPGTRLTVL.

The CDR3 DNA reads as TGTGCCAGTAGTCCTGGGCCGGGGGTGCCTTCCTACGAGCAGTACTTC. Protein product: CASSPGPGVPSYEQYF. The chain couples TRBV19 to TRBJ2-7; D might be TRBD2 (6 bases). CDR3 length equals 16 residues. V lost 5 bases, J lost 1 base, and 18 bases lay in between. The germline gives CDR1 LNHDA, CDR2 SQIVND (reference sequence).

This rearrangement joins TRBV7-9 to TRBJ2-3; no reliable D call. The CDR3 is made up of 12 amino acids. The V and J ends lost 3 bases and 3 bases respectively, with 4 bases between them. Germline loops: CDR1 SEHNR, CDR2 FQNEAQ (reference sequence). CDR3 in amino acids: CASSFFTDTQYF. The CDR3 DNA is TGTGCCAGCAGCTTCTTTACAGATACGCAGTATTTT.

The rearrangement joins TRBV5-6 to TRBJ1-2; D uncertain. CDR1 and CDR2 from the germline V gene are SGHDT and YYEEEE. The CDR3 runs to 14 residues. Trimming shortened V by 0 bases and J by 7 bases, and 13 bases separated the two germline ends. Here the CDR3 reads CASSLDAGSSGYTF. CDR3 DNA: TGTGCCAGCAGCTTGGATGCGGGTTCTAGTGGCTACACCTTC.

The chain joins TRBV5-4 to TRBJ2-2; 9 bases are shared with TRBD2. Trimming removed 0 bases from V and 4 bases from J; junction bases left unmatched: 7. Germline V lookup: CDR1 SGHNT, CDR2 YYREEE (reference sequence). CDR3 length: 17 residues. The CDR3 bases are TGTGCCAGCAGCTTGGGCGGGGGGGCGTCTACCACCGGGGAGCTGTTTTTT. The encoded protein is CASSLGGGASTTGELFF.

This clone showed up just once. This chain links TRBV5-4 with TRBJ1-6; D is unclear. Germline V lookup: CDR1 SGHNT, CDR2 YYREEE (reference sequence). V was shortened by 4 bases and J by 10 bases, with 18 bases between the two germline ends. CDR3 length equals 15 residues. CDR3 sequence (DNA): TGTGCCAGCAGCGCTTTTGGCTTATCGGGGTCACCCCTCCACTTT. It yields the protein CASSAFGLSGSPLHF. The variable domain in full, completed from reference TRBV5-4 and TRBJ1-6, reads ETGVTQSPTHLIKTRGQQVTLRCSSQSGHNTVSWYQQALGQGPQFIFQYYREEENGRGNFPPRFSGLQFPNYSSELNVNALELDDSALYLCASSAFGLSGSPLHFGNGTRLTVT.

V usage is TRBV9 and J usage is TRBJ1-6, with a tentative D call TRBD1 (6 bases). CDR1 SGDLS and CDR2 YYNGEE come from the germline V gene. The V end was cut by 4 bases, the J end by 7 bases, with 12 bases between. The CDR3 runs to 14 residues. CDR3 region: CASSLDRPNSPLHF. The CDR3 coding sequence is TGTGCCAGCAGCCTAGACAGGCCGAATTCACCCCTCCACTTT.

The gene calls are TRBV2 and TRBJ2-7, with D perhaps matching TRBD2 (6 bases). The V gene lost 6 bases and the J gene lost 7 bases, with 16 bases spanning the gap. The CDR3 runs 13 residues. CDR1 is SNHLY and CDR2 is FYNNEI in the germline V gene. The CDR3 here is CASSQDYGWEQYF. DNA of the CDR3: TGTGCCAGCAGCCAGGACTACGGCTGGGAGCAGTACTTC.